Listed below are T cell receptor beta chains from one sample, sequenced in a study of tumor-infiltrating lymphocytes in primary liver carcinoma. TCRdb recomputed calls from the multiplex PCR reads with MiXCR, one row per CDR3 protein. The sample consists of around 70,000 distinct CDR3 sequences, 60% to 80% of them appearing once. Sequencing input: liver tumor tissue from sampling region 4. Receptors were obtained from a middle-aged man with primary liver carcinoma and hepatitis B virus infection. The CDR3 runs from the conserved cysteine through the conserved F or W. A D gene is named only where the DNA matches it firmly. A row's size may be missing; if present it is once, few, many or a size class.

CDR3nt | CDR3aa | abundance | d_gene | j_gene | v_gene
TGTGCCAGCCGTTACTCGACAGGGATCCAGTACTTC | CASRYSTGIQYF | . | TRBD1 | TRBJ2-5 | TRBV6-5
TGTGCCAGCACCAAGGGGGCACGGGTCTACGAGCAGTACTTC | CASTKGARVYEQYF | . | TRBD1 | TRBJ2-7 | TRBV28
TGTGCCAGCAGCCCAGGGACTAGCGGGAGTGTCTACGAGCAGTACTTC | CASSPGTSGSVYEQYF | . | TRBD2 | TRBJ2-7 | TRBV9
TGTGCCAGCAGTCATTGGACAGGGATGAAAGCTGGGGCCAAGGTCCTGGCTTTC | CASSHWTGMKAGAKVLAF | . | TRBD1 | TRBJ2-6 | TRBV6-5
TGTACCAGCAGTTACCTCGCCGGGGAACTGTTTTTT | CTSSYLAGELFF | few | . | TRBJ2-2 | TRBV6-5
TGTGCCAGCAGTTCGGACAGGGGGTATGGCTACACCTTC | CASSSDRGYGYTF | many | TRBD1 | TRBJ1-2 | TRBV12-3/TRBV12-4
TGTGTCAGCTGCCAAGATCGGACAGTGACTGAAGCTTTCTTT | CVSCQDRTVTEAFF | once | . | TRBJ1-1 | TRBV4-2
TGCAGTGCTAGCCAGACAGGGGGCTTAGGGAATTCACCCCTCCACTTT | CSASQTGGLGNSPLHF | . | TRBD1 | TRBJ1-6 | TRBV20-1
TGTGCCGGCAGCTTGGATATCGGACTAACCACGGGTGAGCAGTTCTTC | CAGSLDIGLTTGEQFF | . | . | TRBJ2-1 | TRBV11-2
TGTGTCAACAGCTTTGGAGATCATGATAGGACCGGGGAGCTGTTTTTT | CVNSFGDHDRTGELFF | . | . | TRBJ2-2 | TRBV11-2
TGTGCCAGCAGCTTAGACGGGACTAGCGTCTACAATGAGCAGTTCTTC | CASSLDGTSVYNEQFF | . | TRBD2 | TRBJ2-1 | TRBV7-2
TGCAGCGTTGAAGGGGGGGCTAGCGGGAGGAACATTGAGCAGTTCTTC | CSVEGGASGRNIEQFF | . | TRBD2 | TRBJ2-1 | TRBV29-1
TGCGCCAGCAGCCACCTATCAATGGGAGGAACTGAAGCTTTCTTT | CASSHLSMGGTEAFF | once | . | TRBJ1-1 | TRBV4-1
TGTGCCAGCAGGGAGAGTGGGGAGGAACAGTACTTC | CASRESGEEQYF | . | . | TRBJ2-7 | TRBV6-1
TGTGCCAGCGCCTTGGCAGATACGCAGTTCTTT | CASALADTQFF | . | . | TRBJ2-3 | TRBV2
TGTGCCAGCGGCTACTCTTCGATTAGCAGGAGGGGAGGCGGGTTCTTC | CASGYSSISRRGGGFF | . | . | TRBJ2-1 | TRBV11-2
TGTGCCAGCAGTGCCCGAAGCGGGGGAAGGGGCAATGAGCAGTTCTTC | CASSARSGGRGNEQFF | . | TRBD2 | TRBJ2-1 | TRBV6-5
TGTACCAGCAGTTCAACTAGTGGGAGCTCCTACGAGCAGTACTTC | CTSSSTSGSSYEQYF | . | . | TRBJ2-7 | TRBV2
TGTGCCAGAAGTCCTGCAGGGTCTCCCCCTGAAGCTTTCTTT | CARSPAGSPPEAFF | . | . | TRBJ1-1 | TRBV5-5
TGTGCCAGCAGGAAGGACAGGAGAGTGAACAGTGAAGCTTTCTTT | CASRKDRRVNSEAFF | . | TRBD1 | TRBJ1-1 | TRBV12-3/TRBV12-4
TGTGCCAGCAGTGTACTAATGGGAATCTTCAATGAGCAGATCTTC | CASSVLMGIFNEQIF | . | . | TRBJ2-1 | TRBV25-1
TGTGCCAGCAGTTACTCGGGACTAGCGGGGGTCTACAATGAGCAGTTCTTC | CASSYSGLAGVYNEQFF | many | TRBD2 | TRBJ2-1 | TRBV6-2/TRBV6-3
TGTGCCAGCAGCAGCATGACAGGGGTTGGCGAGACCCAGTACTTC | CASSSMTGVGETQYF | medium-sized | TRBD1 | TRBJ2-5 | TRBV5-4
. | CASSLVGRGIGEMFF | . | . | TRBJ2-2 | TRBV11-2
TGTGCCAGCAGTTACTCGCGAGAGCAGTACTTC | CASSYSREQYF | many | . | TRBJ2-7 | TRBV6-5
TGTAGCCGGTGTCCTGGGAGCACAGATACGCAGTATTTT | CSRCPGSTDTQYF | . | . | TRBJ2-3 | TRBV29-1
TGTGCCAGCTGCCAAGGCCTACCGGGACAGGGGGCGGGGGAACAGTACTTC | CASCQGLPGQGAGEQYF | . | TRBD1 | TRBJ2-7 | TRBV4-2
TGCAGCGTTGTGGGGGACACCGGGGGGCTGCTTTTT | CSVVGDTGGLLF | . | . | TRBJ2-2 | TRBV29-1
TGTGCCAGCAGCTGGCGGGACACAGATACGCAGTATTTT | CASSWRDTDTQYF | few | . | TRBJ2-3 | TRBV7-2
TGTGCCAGCAGCCTGTCGGAAGGGAACTATGGCTACACCTTC | CASSLSEGNYGYTF | . | . | TRBJ1-2 | TRBV7-9
TGTGCCAGCAGTTACCATGAAGGATCTCCCTACGAGCAGTACTTC | CASSYHEGSPYEQYF | many | . | TRBJ2-7 | TRBV6-2/TRBV6-3
TGTGCCAGCAGTACTTTTGGAGTAGACAAAAACATTCAGTACTTC | CASSTFGVDKNIQYF | many | . | TRBJ2-4 | TRBV6-2/TRBV6-3
TGTGCCAAGAGATCCCGGAACTCGGCCCACCAAGGGACCCAGTACTTC | CAKRSRNSAHQGTQYF | . | . | TRBJ2-5 | TRBV11-2
TGTGCTAGTGACACCGGCGGCAATGATCAGTTCTTC | CASDTGGNDQFF | once | . | TRBJ2-1 | TRBV12-5
TGCAGCGTTGTGTCGGCGGGATTGGGCTACACCTTC | CSVVSAGLGYTF | many | . | TRBJ1-2 | TRBV29-1
TGCAGTGCTAGAGATCCCCGATATAGCAATCAGCCCCAGCATTTT | CSARDPRYSNQPQHF | few | . | TRBJ1-5 | TRBV20-1
TGTGCCAGCAGTTTAATGGCGGGAGGGGTAAATGAGCAGTTCTTC | CASSLMAGGVNEQFF | many | TRBD2 | TRBJ2-1 | TRBV12-3/TRBV12-4